This entry lists 2 T cell receptor beta chains sequenced from one sample in a study of radiotherapy plus CTLA-4 blockade in lung cancer. TCRdb keeps only in-frame clones here, not all; method: immunoSEQ multiplex PCR. The data show about 85,000 clones, 70% to 90% seen once. The specimen comprised peripheral blood, sampled from a patient treated with radiotherapy plus ipilimumab. The receptors originated from a human donor with non-small cell lung cancer who had a partial response to radiotherapy plus ipilimumab.

This clone was counted once. This chain links TRBV28 with TRBJ1-4, with TRBD1 as a possible D gene (5 bases). Per the germline V gene, CDR1 is MDHEN and CDR2 is SYDVKM. This CDR3 spans 14 amino acids. V lost 5 bases and J 10 bases, leaving 17 bases between the germline ends. DNA of the CDR3: TGTGCCAGCAGTGACCAGGGCCTTCCGGGAAAACTGTTTTTT. Amino acid sequence: CASSDQGLPGKLFF.

The rearrangement joins TRBV28 to TRBJ2-7, with TRBD1 as a possible D gene (6 bases). This CDR3 has 16 amino acids. In germline, CDR1 is MDHEN, CDR2 SYDVKM. V lost 6 bases, J lost 0 bases, and 18 bases lay in between. CDR3 nucleotides: TGTGCCAGCAGCCATACTAACCGGGACACCTCCTACGAGCAGTACTTC. Its translation is CASSHTNRDTSYEQYF.